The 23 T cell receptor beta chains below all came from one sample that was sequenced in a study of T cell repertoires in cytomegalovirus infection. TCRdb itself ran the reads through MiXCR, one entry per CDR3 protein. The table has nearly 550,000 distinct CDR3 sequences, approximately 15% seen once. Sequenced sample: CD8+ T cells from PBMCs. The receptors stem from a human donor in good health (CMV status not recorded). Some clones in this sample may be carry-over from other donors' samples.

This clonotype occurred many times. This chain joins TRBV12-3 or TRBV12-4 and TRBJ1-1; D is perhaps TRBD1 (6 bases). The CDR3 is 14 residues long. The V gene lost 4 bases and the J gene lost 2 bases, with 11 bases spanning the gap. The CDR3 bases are TGTGCCAGCAGTTCAGACAGGTACAACACTGAAGCTTTCTTT. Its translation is CASSSDRYNTEAFF.

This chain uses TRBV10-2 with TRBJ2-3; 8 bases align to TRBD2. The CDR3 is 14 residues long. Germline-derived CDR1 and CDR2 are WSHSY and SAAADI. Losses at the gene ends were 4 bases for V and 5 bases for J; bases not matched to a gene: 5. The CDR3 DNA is TGCGCCAGCAGTGGAAGCGGGGGATTAGATACGCAGTATTTT. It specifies CASSGSGGLDTQYF.

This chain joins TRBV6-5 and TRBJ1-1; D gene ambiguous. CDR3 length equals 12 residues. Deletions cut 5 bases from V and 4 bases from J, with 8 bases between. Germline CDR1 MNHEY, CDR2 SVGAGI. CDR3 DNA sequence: TGTGCCAGCAGTCACAAGGGCACTGAAGCTTTCTTT. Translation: CASSHKGTEAFF.

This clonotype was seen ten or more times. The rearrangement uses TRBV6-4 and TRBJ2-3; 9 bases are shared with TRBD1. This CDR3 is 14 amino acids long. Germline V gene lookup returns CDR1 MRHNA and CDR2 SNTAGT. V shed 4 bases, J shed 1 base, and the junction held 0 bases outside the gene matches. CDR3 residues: CASSGTGGTDTQYF. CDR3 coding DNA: TGTGCCAGCAGTGGGACAGGGGGCACAGATACGCAGTATTTT.

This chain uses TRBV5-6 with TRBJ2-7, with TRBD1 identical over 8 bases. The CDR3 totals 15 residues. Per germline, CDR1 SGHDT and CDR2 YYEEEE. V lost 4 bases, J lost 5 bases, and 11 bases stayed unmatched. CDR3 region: CASSQGGQGFHEQYF. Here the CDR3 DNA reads TGTGCCAGCAGCCAAGGTGGACAGGGATTCCACGAGCAGTACTTC.

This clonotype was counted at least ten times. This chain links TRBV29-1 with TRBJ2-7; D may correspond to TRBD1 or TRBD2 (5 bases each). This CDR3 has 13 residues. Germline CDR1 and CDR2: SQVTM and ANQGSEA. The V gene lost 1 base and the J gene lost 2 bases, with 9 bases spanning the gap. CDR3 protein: CSVEGGTPYEQYF. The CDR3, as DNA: TGCAGCGTTGAAGGGGGGACCCCCTACGAGCAGTACTTC.

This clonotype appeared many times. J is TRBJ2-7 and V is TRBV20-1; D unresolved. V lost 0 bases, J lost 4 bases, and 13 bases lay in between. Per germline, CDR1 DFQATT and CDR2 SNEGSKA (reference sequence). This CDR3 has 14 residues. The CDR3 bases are TGCAGTGCTAGAGATCCGGGCAGAGAGTACGAGCAGTACTTC. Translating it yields CSARDPGREYEQYF.

CDR3 nucleotide sequence: TGTGCCAGCATGGGGCTAGAGAACGAGCAGTACTTC. It translates to CASMGLENEQYF. This sequence joins TRBV3-1 and TRBJ2-7; TRBD1 might be the D (5 bases). The CDR3 contains 12 residues. Trimming removed 7 bases from V and 5 bases from J, with 12 bases in between. CDR1 is LGHDT and CDR2 is YNNKEL in the germline V gene (reference sequence).

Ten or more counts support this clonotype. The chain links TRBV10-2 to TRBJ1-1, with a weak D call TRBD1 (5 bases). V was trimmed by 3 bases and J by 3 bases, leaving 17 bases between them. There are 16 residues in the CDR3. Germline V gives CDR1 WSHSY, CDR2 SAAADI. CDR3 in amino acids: CASSEMETELYTEAFF. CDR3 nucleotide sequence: TGCGCCAGCAGTGAAATGGAGACAGAATTATACACTGAAGCTTTCTTT.

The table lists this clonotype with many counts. CDR3 protein: CASSSRTGPSSYEQYF. Written as DNA, the CDR3 is TGTGCCAGCAGCTCCCGGACAGGACCCAGCTCCTACGAGCAGTACTTC. The rearrangement joins TRBV7-8 to TRBJ2-7; 7 bases are a match to TRBD1. CDR1 is SGHVS and CDR2 is FQNEAQ in the germline V gene. V lost 4 bases, J lost 0 bases, and 9 bases stayed unmatched. The CDR3 runs 16 residues.

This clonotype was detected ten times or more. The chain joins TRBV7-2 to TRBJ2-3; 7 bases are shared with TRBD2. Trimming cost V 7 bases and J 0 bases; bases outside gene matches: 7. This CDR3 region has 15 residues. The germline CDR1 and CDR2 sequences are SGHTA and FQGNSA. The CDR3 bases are TGTGCCAGCATCCTTACTAGCGCGAGCACAGATACGCAGTATTTT. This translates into CASILTSASTDTQYF. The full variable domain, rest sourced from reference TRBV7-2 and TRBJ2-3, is GAGVSQSPSNKVTEKGKDVELRCDPISGHTALYWYRQSLGQGLEFLIYFQGNSAPDKSGLPSDRFSAERTGGSVSTLTIQRTQQEDSAVYLCASILTSASTDTQYFGPGTRLTVL.

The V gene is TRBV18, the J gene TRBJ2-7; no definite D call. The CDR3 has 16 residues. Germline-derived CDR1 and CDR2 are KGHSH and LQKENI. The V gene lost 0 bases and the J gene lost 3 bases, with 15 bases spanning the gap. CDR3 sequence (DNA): TGTGCCAGCTCACCACCCCCCGGGTTGGATGTCTACGAGCAGTACTTC. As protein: CASSPPPGLDVYEQYF.

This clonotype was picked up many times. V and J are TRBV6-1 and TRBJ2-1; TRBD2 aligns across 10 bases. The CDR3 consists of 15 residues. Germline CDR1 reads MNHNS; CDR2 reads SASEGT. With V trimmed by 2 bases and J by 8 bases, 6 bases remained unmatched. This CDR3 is CASSELAGVNYEQFF. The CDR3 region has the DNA TGTGCCAGCAGTGAACTAGCGGGAGTAAATTATGAGCAGTTCTTC.

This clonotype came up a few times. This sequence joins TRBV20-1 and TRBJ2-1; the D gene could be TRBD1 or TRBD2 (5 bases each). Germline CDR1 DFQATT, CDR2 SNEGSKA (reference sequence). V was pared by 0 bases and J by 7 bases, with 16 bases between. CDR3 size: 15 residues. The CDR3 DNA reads TGCAGTGCTAGAGATATGTCCGGGACGGAAAATGAGCAGTTCTTC. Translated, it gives CSARDMSGTENEQFF.

CDR3 in amino acids: CATRSEGSSYEQYF. The CDR3 DNA reads as TGTGCCACCCGATCCGAGGGGAGCTCCTACGAGCAGTACTTC. This chain uses TRBV15 with TRBJ2-7; D could derive from TRBD1 or TRBD2 (5 bases each). Germline V gene sequence: CDR1 LNHNV, CDR2 YYDKDF (reference sequence). The CDR3 sequence is 14 residues long. The V gene lost 8 bases and the J gene lost 0 bases, with 14 bases spanning the gap.

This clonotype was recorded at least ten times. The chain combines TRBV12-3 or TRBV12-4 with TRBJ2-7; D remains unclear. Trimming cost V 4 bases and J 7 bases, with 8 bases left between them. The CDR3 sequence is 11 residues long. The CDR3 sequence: CASSSSSEQYF. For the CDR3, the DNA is TGTGCCAGCAGTTCTAGTTCGGAGCAGTACTTC.

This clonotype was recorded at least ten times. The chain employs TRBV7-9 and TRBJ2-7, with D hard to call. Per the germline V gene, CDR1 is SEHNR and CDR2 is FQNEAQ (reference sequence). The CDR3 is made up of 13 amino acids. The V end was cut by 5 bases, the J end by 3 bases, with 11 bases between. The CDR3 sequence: CASSRPMDYEQYF. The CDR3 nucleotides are TGTGCCAGCAGCCGTCCAATGGACTACGAGCAGTACTTC.

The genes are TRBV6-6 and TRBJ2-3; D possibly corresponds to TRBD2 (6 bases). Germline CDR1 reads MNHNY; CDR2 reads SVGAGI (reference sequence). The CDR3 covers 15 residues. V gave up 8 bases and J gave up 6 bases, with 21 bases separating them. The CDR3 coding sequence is TGTGCCAGCGGACTTTCCGGGACTGATATGGATACGCAGTATTTT. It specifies CASGLSGTDMDTQYF.

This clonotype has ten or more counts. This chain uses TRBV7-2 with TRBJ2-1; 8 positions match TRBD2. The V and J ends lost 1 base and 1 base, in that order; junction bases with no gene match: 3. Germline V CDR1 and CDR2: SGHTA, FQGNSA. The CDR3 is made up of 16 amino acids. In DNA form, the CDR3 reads TGTGCCAGCAGCTTAGAGCGCGGGAGGTCCTACAATGAGCAGTTCTTC. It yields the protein CASSLERGRSYNEQFF.

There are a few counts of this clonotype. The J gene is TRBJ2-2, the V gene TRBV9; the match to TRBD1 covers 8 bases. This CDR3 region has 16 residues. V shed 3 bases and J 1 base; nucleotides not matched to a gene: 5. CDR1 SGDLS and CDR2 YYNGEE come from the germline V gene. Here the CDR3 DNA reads TGTGCCAGCAGCGGGACCGGGACAGGGAACACCGGGGAGCTGTTTTTT. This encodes CASSGTGTGNTGELFF.

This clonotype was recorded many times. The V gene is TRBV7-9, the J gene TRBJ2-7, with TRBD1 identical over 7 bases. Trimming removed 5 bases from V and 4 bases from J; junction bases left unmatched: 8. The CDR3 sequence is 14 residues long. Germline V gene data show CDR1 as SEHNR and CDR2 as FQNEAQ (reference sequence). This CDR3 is CASSRAGTAYEQYF. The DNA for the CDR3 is TGTGCCAGCAGCAGAGCCGGGACAGCTTACGAGCAGTACTTC.

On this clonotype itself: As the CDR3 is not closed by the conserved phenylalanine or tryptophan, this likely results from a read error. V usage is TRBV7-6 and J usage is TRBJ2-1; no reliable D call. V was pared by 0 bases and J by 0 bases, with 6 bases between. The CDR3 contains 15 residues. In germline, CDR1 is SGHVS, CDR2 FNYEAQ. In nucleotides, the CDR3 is TGTGCCAGCAGCTTAGCGGGAAGCTCCTACAATGAGCAGTTCTCC. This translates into CASSLAGSSYNEQFS.

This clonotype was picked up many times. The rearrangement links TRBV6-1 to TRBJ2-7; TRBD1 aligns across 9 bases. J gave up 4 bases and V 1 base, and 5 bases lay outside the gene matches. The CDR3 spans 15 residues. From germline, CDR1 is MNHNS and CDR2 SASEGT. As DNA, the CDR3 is TGTGCCAGCAGTGAAGGTTGGGGACAGGGTTACGAGCAGTACTTC. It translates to CASSEGWGQGYEQYF.